This T cell receptor beta chain was observed in a study of cytomegalovirus exposure and HLA in healthy donors. Germline V CDR1 and CDR2: SGHRS, YFSETQ. V was shortened by 2 bases and J by 6 bases, with 11 bases between the two germline ends. The CDR3 covers 13 residues. This clone has a handful of counts. The PCR used 60 Vbeta and 13 Jbeta primers. Some clones are missing from TCRdb's copy, which holds only in-frame ones; the method was immunoSEQ multiplex PCR. The sample shows more than 90,000 clones, approximately 72% of them seen only once. The gene calls are TRBV5-1 and TRBJ1-1, with a weak D call TRBD1 (5 bases). The clonotype comes from a woman aged 40-49 years in good health and CMV-seronegative. Sequencing input: PBMCs. The CDR3 loop is CASSLGRVAEAFF. The CDR3 nucleotides are TGCGCCAGCAGCTTAGGCAGGGTTGCTGAAGCTTTCTTT.